The TCR beta chain under discussion was sequenced for a study of identical twins. Looked up from germline, CDR1 is SGHAT and CDR2 is FQDESV (reference sequence). The CDR3 is 18 amino acids. V gave up 0 bases and J gave up 0 bases, with 12 bases separating them. Each CDR3 protein is one row after TCRdb ran MiXCR on the 5' RACE reads. This repertoire shows 500,000 or so distinct CDR3 sequences, 20% to 25% found once; its top ten account for around 0.9%. These data were also filed under a second study, of T cells expressing NK-cell markers.

The receptor was derived from a woman in her late teens or twenties in good health. The source material was CD4+ T cells sorted from blood. The chain links TRBV11-1 to TRBJ2-6; no firm D call. CDR3 DNA sequence: TGTGCCAGCAGCTTAGCGCATACGACGGGCTCTGGGGCCAACGTCCTGACTTTC. Protein product: CASSLAHTTGSGANVLTF.